Following are 17 T cell receptor beta chains from one sample sequenced in a study of post-analysis software for immune sequencing data. Points from the study as a whole: Relative to controls, patients had five TRBV segments at higher frequency, with TRBV5-6, TRBV5-1 and TRBV20-1 among these.

These receptors lack a known antigen. Unique-molecular-identifier-tagged TCR beta cDNA libraries were used. TCRdb itself ran the PCR reads through MiXCR, one entry per CDR3 protein. This repertoire shows 350,000 to 500,000 distinct CDR3 sequences, 30% to 40% found once; its top ten account for 7.5% to 8.5%. Sequencing used blood. The receptor source for this set is a girl aged 2 to 9 with multiple sclerosis.

This clonotype has more than one count but fewer than ten. The genes are TRBV11-2 and TRBJ2-1; D remains unclear. Looked up from germline, CDR1 is SGHAT and CDR2 is FQNNGV. With 1 base removed from V and 9 bases from J, the gap between germline ends came to 7 bases. This CDR3 is built from 12 residues. The CDR3 here is CASSLAVVEQFF. Written as DNA, the CDR3 is TGTGCCAGCAGCTTAGCGGTCGTTGAGCAGTTCTTC.

The genes are TRBV28 and TRBJ1-2; tentative D call: TRBD1 (5 bases). This CDR3 region has 15 residues. Between the trimmed V and J ends, which lost 2 bases and 2 bases, there was a span of 12 bases. CDR1 and CDR2 (germline): MDHEN, SYDVKM. CDR3 protein: CASSLKSAGNYGYTF. The CDR3 nucleotides read TGTGCCAGCAGTTTAAAAAGCGCAGGGAACTATGGCTACACCTTC.

The V and J genes are TRBV29-1 and TRBJ2-1; 9 bases align to TRBD2. Germline V gives CDR1 SQVTM, CDR2 ANQGSEA. Unmatched junction bases numbered 11, after V lost 4 bases and J lost 7 bases. The CDR3 runs to 15 residues. The CDR3 sequence is CSVVRKSGRKNEQFF. CDR3 nucleotides: TGCAGCGTTGTCAGGAAAAGCGGGAGGAAGAATGAGCAGTTCTTC.

V gene TRBV27 combines with J gene TRBJ2-1; a possible D gene is TRBD2 (6 bases). In germline, CDR1 is MNHEY, CDR2 SMNVEV (reference sequence). V gave up 3 bases and J gave up 6 bases, with 12 bases separating them. The CDR3 sequence is 14 residues long. The CDR3: CASSLWGRLNEQFF. DNA of the CDR3: TGTGCCAGCAGTTTGTGGGGGAGGCTCAATGAGCAGTTCTTC.

The CDR3 DNA reads as TGTGCCAGCAGCCAAGATTGGGGGAGGGTTGGAGTGACCCAGTACTTC. Its translation is CASSQDWGRVGVTQYF. The chain uses TRBV3-1 and TRBJ2-5, with TRBD2 identical over 7 bases. This CDR3 is built from 16 residues. Germline assignment: CDR1 LGHDT and CDR2 YNNKEL (reference sequence). After removal of 0 bases from V and 7 bases from J, the junction contained 11 bases not matched to a gene.

In this sample, this clonotype turned up once. The chain couples TRBV7-9 to TRBJ2-1; TRBD2 matches at 12 bases. Losses at the gene ends were 5 bases for V and 5 bases for J; bases not matched to a gene: 7. CDR3 length equals 16 residues. Germline CDR1 SEHNR, CDR2 FQNEAQ (reference sequence). The CDR3 bases are TGTGCCAGCAGCACCAAACTAGCGGGAGGTGACAATGAGCAGTTCTTC. This sequence encodes CASSTKLAGGDNEQFF.

In its sample, this clonotype was seen a few times. The CDR3 protein is CASSLGFSGELFF. The CDR3 DNA is TGTGCCAGCAGTTTGGGCTTCTCCGGGGAGCTGTTTTTT. J is TRBJ2-2 and V is TRBV28, with no clear D. The V gene lost 3 bases and the J gene lost 6 bases, with 8 bases spanning the gap. Germline CDR1 reads MDHEN; CDR2 reads SYDVKM. The CDR3 runs 13 residues. The entire variable domain, with the rest obtained from reference TRBV28 and TRBJ2-2, is as follows: DVKVTQSSRYLVKRTGEKVFLECVQDMDHENMFWYRQDPGLGLRLIYFSYDVKMKEKGDIPEGYSVSREKKERFSLILESASTNQTSMYLCASSLGFSGELFFGEGSRLTVL.

This clonotype was observed a handful of times. V gene TRBV18 combines with J gene TRBJ2-7; 8 bases agree with TRBD2. The ends lost 3 bases at V and 2 bases at J; junction bases unmatched: 3. Germline CDR1 reads KGHSH; CDR2 reads LQKENI. CDR3 length equals 14 residues. Here the CDR3 DNA reads TGTGCCAGCTCACCGGGACTAGGGGCCTACGAGCAGTACTTC. Protein: CASSPGLGAYEQYF.

V is TRBV11-2 and J is TRBJ1-5; a weak D match, TRBD1 (6 bases). In germline, CDR1 is SGHAT, CDR2 FQNNGV. The CDR3 length is 15 residues. With 5 bases removed from V and 0 bases from J, the gap between germline ends came to 11 bases. The CDR3 sequence: CASSRSGASNQPQHF. The CDR3 bases are TGTGCCAGCAGCCGATCAGGGGCTAGCAATCAGCCCCAGCATTTT.

V is TRBV28 and J is TRBJ2-3; 8 bases align to TRBD2. The V gene end was trimmed by 6 bases and the J gene end by 3 bases; junction bases not matched to a gene: 20. The CDR3 length is 19 residues. Germline V gene sequence: CDR1 MDHEN, CDR2 SYDVKM. The CDR3 spells CASRLFPGAAGEVTDTQYF. The DNA of the CDR3 is TGTGCCAGCAGGCTCTTTCCGGGTGCAGCGGGGGAGGTTACAGATACGCAGTATTTT.

This clonotype came up once. This sequence joins TRBV5-1 and TRBJ1-5; 10 bases are shared with TRBD1. J lost 2 bases, V lost 4 bases, and 6 bases had no gene match. Germline CDR1 SGHRS, CDR2 YFSETQ. The CDR3 is 16 residues long. The CDR3, as DNA: TGCGCCAGCAGCCTAGAAGGGACAGGGGGCAATCAGCCCCAGCATTTT. This codes for CASSLEGTGGNQPQHF. Variable domain in full (rest from reference TRBV5-1 and TRBJ1-5): KAGVTQTPRYLIKTRGQQVTLSCSPISGHRSVSWYQQTPGQGLQFLFEYFSETQRNKGNFPGRFSGRQFSNSRSEMNVSTLELGDSALYLCASSLEGTGGNQPQHFGDGTRLSIL.

This clonotype was observed a handful of times. This sequence joins TRBV7-2 and TRBJ1-2, with unresolved D. Per germline, CDR1 SGHTA and CDR2 FQGNSA. The length of the CDR3 is 13 residues. V was clipped by 3 bases and J by 6 bases, with 11 bases between them. The CDR3 DNA sequence: TGTGCCAGCAGCTTGTTCAGAACAGATGGCTACACCTTC. This gives the protein CASSLFRTDGYTF.

This clonotype was observed a few times. This chain uses TRBV12-3 or TRBV12-4 with TRBJ2-7; D tentatively reads TRBD1 or TRBD2 (5 bases each). The CDR3 has 14 amino acids. Trimming took 3 bases from V and 2 from J, leaving 11 bases between them. This chain's CDR3 is CASSLGDRTYEQYF. CDR3 DNA: TGTGCCAGCAGTTTGGGGGACCGAACCTACGAGCAGTACTTC.

This clonotype is categorized as medium-sized. This chain uses TRBV29-1 with TRBJ1-2; D ambiguous. CDR1 and CDR2 from the germline V gene are SQVTM and ANQGSEA. Trimming removed 0 bases at V and 8 bases at J, with 13 bases between. The CDR3 is 13 residues long. DNA of the CDR3: TGCAGCGTTGAAGATCAAGGTTTAGGCGGCTACACCTTC. Translation gives CSVEDQGLGGYTF. The entire variable domain, with the rest obtained from reference TRBV29-1 and TRBJ1-2, is as follows: SAVISQKPSRDICQRGTSLTIQCQVDSQVTMMFWYRQQPGQSLTLIATANQGSEATYESGFVIDKFPISRPNLTFSTLTVSNMSPEDSSIYLCSVEDQGLGGYTFGSGTRLTVV.

The chain links TRBV5-1 to TRBJ2-5; 8 bases agree with TRBD1. Germline assignment: CDR1 SGHRS and CDR2 YFSETQ. This CDR3 contains 14 residues. With 2 bases clipped from V and 5 bases from J, the junction kept 5 bases outside the gene matches. The CDR3 loop reads CASSLYRQGETQYF. The CDR3 DNA follows: TGCGCCAGCAGCTTATACAGACAGGGGGAGACCCAGTACTTC.

The genes are TRBV20-1 and TRBJ2-5, with 12 bases matching TRBD2. J lost 11 bases, V lost 0 bases, and 19 bases had no gene match. This CDR3 is built from 18 residues. Germline V lookup: CDR1 DFQATT, CDR2 SNEGSKA (reference sequence). CDR3 residues: CSARDRTDWRTSGIEQYF. DNA for the CDR3: TGCAGTGCTAGAGATCGCACAGACTGGCGGACTAGCGGGATCGAACAGTACTTC.

Details on this clonotype: One end of the junction fails to match germline, which may point to a read error. The genes are TRBV5-1 and TRBJ2-1, with 10 bases identical to TRBD2. This CDR3 spans 15 amino acids. CDR1 SGHRS and CDR2 YFSETQ come from the germline V gene. CDR3 residues: CASSFDSGGYNGQFF. The CDR3 nucleotides are TGCGCCAGCAGCTTCGATAGCGGGGGGTACAATGGGCAGTTCTTC.